Below are 15 T cell receptor beta chains sequenced from a single sample in a study of T cells in Graves' hyperthyroidism and ophthalmopathy. RNA transcripts gave rise to amplified TCR beta CDR3 regions. First-round RT-PCR with HTBI primers amplified the TCR CDR3 region. TCRdb re-derived calls from the multiplex PCR reads in MiXCR, one entry per CDR3 protein. The table has around 560,000 distinct CDR3 sequences, approximately 15% seen once. Input material: blood. The receptors come from a young woman with Graves' hyperthyroidism.

The rearrangement uses TRBV6-1 and TRBJ1-5; the match to TRBD1 covers 7 bases. J lost 3 bases, V lost 6 bases, and 8 bases had no gene match. The CDR3 has 15 residues. Germline CDR1 MNHNS, CDR2 SASEGT. The CDR3, as DNA: TGTGCCAGCAGGCGAACCGGGACAGACAATCAGCCCCAGCATTTT. This gives the protein CASRRTGTDNQPQHF.

At least ten counts were recorded for this clonotype. The V gene is TRBV2, the J gene TRBJ1-1, with a possible D match to TRBD1 (6 bases). Deletions cut 8 bases from V and 1 base from J, with 17 bases between. CDR1 and CDR2 (germline): SNHLY, FYNNEI. The CDR3 extends over 15 amino acids. CDR3 coding DNA: TGTGCCAGCGTCCGGGGGCGGGGGGAGAACACTGAAGCTTTCTTT. The encoded protein is CASVRGRGENTEAFF.

As concerns this clonotype: A much bigger clone sits one base away, suggesting this may be a read error. J is TRBJ2-5 and V is TRBV18; tentative D call: TRBD2 (5 bases). Looked up from germline, CDR1 is KGHSH and CDR2 is LQKENI. V lost 0 bases and J lost 9, with 17 bases in between. The CDR3 loop spans 15 amino acids. The chain's CDR3 is CASSPPRSEGGAQYF. DNA of the CDR3: TGTGCCAGCTCACCACCAAGGTCAGAAGGAGGTGCCCAGTACTTC.

To note about this clonotype: A clone one base away is much larger, so this may be a read error. The rearrangement links TRBV3-1 to TRBJ1-1, with D possibly being TRBD1 (5 bases). Trimming removed 1 base at V and 4 bases at J, with 13 bases between. The germline gives CDR1 LGHDT, CDR2 YNNKEL (reference sequence). This CDR3 contains 15 residues. CDR3 protein: CASSQGRQLSTEAFF. The CDR3 DNA is TGTGCCAGCAGCCAAGGTCGACAGTTGAGCACTGAAGCTTTCTTT.

This clonotype was seen repeatedly, ten times or more. The chain is built from TRBV6-1 and TRBJ2-7, with TRBD1 matching over 10 bases. The length of the CDR3 is 17 residues. CDR1 is MNHNS, CDR2 SASEGT, per germline. V shed 5 bases, J shed 3 bases, and the junction held 13 bases outside the gene matches. In DNA form, the CDR3 reads TGTGCCAGCAGTCGGATTAGGACAGGGGGTAAGGGCTACGAGCAGTACTTC. Residues: CASSRIRTGGKGYEQYF.

The V gene is TRBV5-1, the J gene TRBJ1-5; unclear D gene. The germline V gene has CDR1 SGHRS and CDR2 YFSETQ. The CDR3 is 15 residues long. Trimming removed 0 bases at V and 4 bases at J, with 11 bases between. CDR3 residues: CASSLEGMRNQPQHF. CDR3 nucleotide sequence: TGCGCCAGCAGCTTGGAAGGGATGCGGAATCAGCCCCAGCATTTT.

The chain joins TRBV19 to TRBJ1-5; 8 bases map to TRBD1. Germline CDR1 reads LNHDA; CDR2 reads SQIVND (reference sequence). The CDR3 runs to 15 residues. The junction had 5 bases not matched to a gene; V was cut back by 0 bases and J by 7 bases. The CDR3, as DNA: TGTGCCAGTAGTATAGATCAATGGGACAGGCAGCCCCAGCATTTT. It yields the protein CASSIDQWDRQPQHF.

This clonotype was counted once. This chain connects TRBV29-1 to TRBJ1-1, with TRBD1 matching over 9 bases. The germline V gene encodes CDR1 SQVTM and CDR2 ANQGSEA. The CDR3 covers 16 residues. The V segment lost 5 bases and the J segment 5 bases; nucleotides outside the gene matches: 15. In DNA form, the CDR3 reads TGCAGCGTTTCGGACAGGGGCCCGGAGGGGAGGACTGAAGCTTTCTTT. It encodes CSVSDRGPEGRTEAFF.

The chain uses TRBV11-2 and TRBJ2-1; D perhaps matches TRBD2 (5 bases). The CDR3 length is 15 residues. Deletions cut 1 base from V and 10 bases from J, with 17 bases between. Germline loops: CDR1 SGHAT, CDR2 FQNNGV. DNA for the CDR3: TGTGCCAGCAGCTTAGTAGCGAGGCGGGTAAGAGAGCAGTTCTTC. This gives the protein CASSLVARRVREQFF.

This clonotype was found many times. The chain uses TRBV7-8 and TRBJ2-3, with 15 bases identical to TRBD2. The CDR3 is 18 amino acids. Germline CDR1 SGHVS, CDR2 FQNEAQ. The ends lost 4 bases at V and 1 base at J; junction bases unmatched: 6. This chain's CDR3 is CASSSRTSGGAGTDTQYF. CDR3 DNA: TGTGCCAGCAGCTCGCGGACTAGCGGGGGGGCCGGCACAGATACGCAGTATTTT.

The rearrangement joins TRBV7-9 to TRBJ2-7; 12 nucleotides align to TRBD1. The CDR3 totals 16 residues. Trimming at V came to 3 bases and at J to 4 bases, leaving 7 bases not matched to a gene. CDR1 is SEHNR, CDR2 FQNEAQ, per germline (reference sequence). CDR3 DNA: TGTGCCAGCAGCTTTTGGGACAGGGGGCATATTTACGAGCAGTACTTC. Its translation: CASSFWDRGHIYEQYF.

This clonotype occurred many times. The chain recombines TRBV7-3 with TRBJ1-1; D is perhaps TRBD1 (5 bases). This CDR3 is 14 amino acids long. In germline, CDR1 is SGHTA, CDR2 FQGTGA. V was clipped by 3 bases and J by 2 bases, with 10 bases between them. The CDR3 DNA reads as TGTGCCAGCAGCTTGGGGGGAGGAAACACTGAAGCTTTCTTT. It yields the protein CASSLGGGNTEAFF.

This clonotype was seen ten or more times. The chain couples TRBV15 to TRBJ2-3, with a weak D call TRBD1 (6 bases). V was shortened by 1 base and J by 2 bases, with 7 bases between the two germline ends. Germline V CDR1 and CDR2: LNHNV, YYDKDF (reference sequence). The CDR3 runs 14 residues. In nucleotides, the CDR3 is TGTGCCACCAGCAGAGGACAGGACACAGATACGCAGTATTTT. As protein: CATSRGQDTDTQYF.

The chain has TRBV4-1 and TRBJ2-7; D is uncertain. This CDR3 has 13 amino acids. V shed 0 bases and J shed 4 bases, with 7 bases lying between them. Germline CDR1 MGHRA, CDR2 YSYEKL. The DNA of the CDR3 is TGCGCCAGCAGCCAAGAGTTAGCTTACGAGCAGTACTTC. It encodes CASSQELAYEQYF.

CDR3 loop: CASSFGMTNEKLFF. The DNA of the CDR3 is TGTGCCAGTAGCTTTGGGATGACTAATGAAAAACTGTTTTTT. The chain employs TRBV19 and TRBJ1-4, with D uncertain. From germline, CDR1 is LNHDA and CDR2 SQIVND (reference sequence). The CDR3 length is 14 residues. V was shortened by 6 bases and J by 2 bases, with 10 bases between the two germline ends.